This T cell receptor beta chain is drawn from a study of cytomegalovirus exposure and HLA in healthy donors. Study-wide background: Out of about 360 genotyped donors, roughly 83% belonged to the Caucasian-associated ancestry cluster.

The PCR was carried out with 60 Vbeta primers and 13 Jbeta primers. TCRdb's copy holds only in-frame clones and misses some; the assay was immunoSEQ multiplex PCR. The table has approximately 100,000 clones, approximately 80% seen once. Unmatched junction bases numbered 7, after V lost 5 bases and J lost 5 bases. Per germline, CDR1 MDHEN and CDR2 SYDVKM. The CDR3 runs to 15 residues. This clone was picked up one time. The receptor was derived from a man between 40 and 49 years old in good health and CMV-seropositive. This rearrangement joins TRBV28 to TRBJ2-7, with 12 bases fitting TRBD1. What was sequenced was PBMCs. The CDR3 sequence: CASSAPGQGADEQYF. CDR3 DNA sequence: TGTGCCAGCAGTGCCCCGGGACAGGGGGCGGACGAGCAGTACTTC.